Listed below are T cell receptor beta chains from one sample, sequenced in a study of cytomegalovirus exposure and HLA in healthy donors. Data came from immunoSEQ multiplex PCR; TCRdb stores just in-frame clones and leaves some out. The sample records tens of thousands of clones, about 80% being singletons. Input material: PBMCs. These receptors came from a man aged 50-60 years in good health and CMV-seronegative. Each CDR3 is given with its conserved first and last residue.

V: TRBV5-1; length: 14; CDR3: CASSLGAQGTEAFF
V: TRBV7-8; length: 16; CDR3: CASSVTTTISTDTQYF
V: TRBV25-1; length: 15; CDR3: CASSDRESYQETQYF
V: TRBV10-1; length: 15; CDR3: CASSESKREFGELFF
V: TRBV6-5; length: 15; CDR3: CASSGRVSSGNTIYF
V: TRBV20-1; length: 11; CDR3: CSAPGGDGYTF
V: TRBV6-5; length: 14; CDR3: CASVRDRFLGELFF
V: TRBV29-1; length: 13; CDR3: CSVVFGTGFEAFF
V: TRBV30; length: 14; CDR3: CAWDQGAGVYEQYF
V: TRBV12-5; length: 12; CDR3: CASGLARGEAFF
V: TRBV30; length: 18; CDR3: CAWRRFPWTSGRGHEQYF
V: TRBV19; length: 14; CDR3: CASNMRGGNYGYTF
V: TRBV7-8; length: 13; CDR3: CASCDRVNTEAFF
V: TRBV5-4; length: 13; CDR3: CASSLYQFYGYTF
V: TRBV7-2; length: 15; CDR3: CASSSPSGKVYEQYF
V: TRBV5-1; length: 15; CDR3: CASSSLAGYQETQYF
V: TRBV5-1; length: 11; CDR3: CASSATYEQYF
V: TRBV18; length: 15; CDR3: CASSPTAAEAYGYTF
V: TRBV5-4; length: 16; CDR3: CASSLASGRNTGELFF
V: TRBV30; length: 16; CDR3: CAWTGTGLYSNQPQHF
V: TRBV5-6; length: 15; CDR3: CASSQVGQGVGEQFF
V: TRBV5-1; length: 14; CDR3: CASSLGQAYNEQFF
V: TRBV19; length: 14; CDR3: CASRGGDRADEQFF
V: TRBV19; length: 14; CDR3: CASTPGLTNTEAFF
V: TRBV5-5; length: 17; CDR3: CASSLDFGTVGANVLTF
V: TRBV7-2; length: 17; CDR3: CASSSGDRGRAYNEQFF
V: TRBV6-5; length: 14; CDR3: CASSYSRTAYEQYF
V: TRBV5-6; length: 14; CDR3: CASSLGQGKNIQYF
V: TRBV10-3; length: 14; CDR3: CAISSSSGSETQYF
V: TRBV19; length: 14; CDR3: CASGGENPSYEQYF
V: TRBV19; length: 13; CDR3: CASNQGSSTEAFF
V: TRBV6-5; length: 14; CDR3: CASSKNKGDYGYTF
V: TRBV5-5; length: 14; CDR3: CASSLWAGVGEQYF
V: TRBV4-3; length: 19; CDR3: CASSQASTSGRIPADTQYF
V: TRBV18; length: 16; CDR3: CASSPPQGRTNTEAFF
V: TRBV7-2; length: 17; CDR3: CASSSSPGQGPGNEQFF
V: TRBV10-3; length: 13; CDR3: CAIRQGGSPEAFF
V: TRBV6-1; length: 14; CDR3: CASSVVRGADTQYF
V: TRBV7-9; length: 15; CDR3: CASSSGASSYNEQFF
V: TRBV6-5; length: 13; CDR3: CASSETGTYEQYF
V: TRBV5-1; length: 15; CDR3: CASNEFSGDRNEQFF
V: TRBV2; length: 15; CDR3: CASKTGTPNTGELFF
V: TRBV29-1; length: 14; CDR3: CSGRQDALSTEAFF
V: TRBV30; length: 14; CDR3: CAWSGGGTTDTQYF
V: TRBV30; length: 13; CDR3: CAWSSGELVEQYF
V: TRBV6-1; length: 14; CDR3: CASRKSDRATEAFF
V: TRBV14; length: 15; CDR3: CASSQGLAGAYEQYF
V: TRBV5-6; length: 14; CDR3: CASSLEDSSYEQYF
V: TRBV9; length: 15; CDR3: CASSVGGGFTDTQYF
V: TRBV19; length: 12; CDR3: CASRLETGGYTF
V: TRBV2; length: 14; CDR3: CASKTGTTPYEQYF